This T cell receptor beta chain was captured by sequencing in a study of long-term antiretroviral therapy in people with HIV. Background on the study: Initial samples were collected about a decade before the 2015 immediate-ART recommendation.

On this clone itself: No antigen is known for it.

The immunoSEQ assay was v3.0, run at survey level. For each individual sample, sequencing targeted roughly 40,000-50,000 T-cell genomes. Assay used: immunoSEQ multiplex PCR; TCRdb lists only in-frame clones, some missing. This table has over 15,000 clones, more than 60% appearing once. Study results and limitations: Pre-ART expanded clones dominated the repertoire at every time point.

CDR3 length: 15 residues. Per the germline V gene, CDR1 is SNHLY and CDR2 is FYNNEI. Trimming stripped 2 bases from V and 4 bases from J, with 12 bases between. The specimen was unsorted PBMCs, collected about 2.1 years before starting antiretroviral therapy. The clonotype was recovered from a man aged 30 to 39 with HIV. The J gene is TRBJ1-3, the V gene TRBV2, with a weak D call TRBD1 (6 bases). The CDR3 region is CASSEQAGEGNTIYF. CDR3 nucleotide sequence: TGTGCCAGCAGTGAACAGGCAGGGGAAGGAAACACCATATATTTT.